What follows are 28 T cell receptor beta chains derived from one specimen sequenced in a study of control samples from healthy donors and cancer patients. Profiled with immunoSEQ multiplex PCR; TCRdb holds only in-frame clones, not every one. The table shows fewer than 95,000 clones, with 85% occurring only once. The sample taken for sequencing was blood. Receptors originate from a man under 40 in good health.

This clone was observed a handful of times. This rearrangement joins TRBV7-2 to TRBJ2-7; perhaps TRBD1 as D (6 bases). Deletions cut 5 bases from V and 3 bases from J, with 20 bases between. The CDR3 runs 16 residues. Germline V gene lookup returns CDR1 SGHTA and CDR2 FQGNSA. CDR3 nucleotides: TGTGCCAGCAGCCACAGGGCGCTACCTGCTCTCTACGAGCAGTACTTC. Its translation is CASSHRALPALYEQYF.

The V and J genes are TRBV7-3 and TRBJ2-1; weak D call: TRBD2 (7 bases). Trimming left V 5 bases short and J 8 bases short, with 19 bases between. Germline V lookup: CDR1 SGHTA, CDR2 FQGTGA. This CDR3 has 15 amino acids. As DNA, the CDR3 is TGTGCCAGCAGCGCCCACGGGGAGGGGGAGGATGAGCAGTTCTTC. It translates to CASSAHGEGEDEQFF.

The table lists this clone with a count of one. The chain uses TRBV6-6 and TRBJ2-7; D possibly corresponds to TRBD2 (7 bases). This CDR3 has 12 amino acids. Trimming pared 3 bases from V and 7 bases from J, leaving 10 bases between. The germline V gene encodes CDR1 MNHNY and CDR2 SVGAGI (reference sequence). The CDR3 spells CASSYEGGEQYF. In nucleotides, the CDR3 is TGTGCCAGCAGTTATGAGGGGGGGGAGCAGTACTTC.

The chain uses TRBV5-1 and TRBJ1-3; tentative D call: TRBD1 (6 bases). The V end was cut by 0 bases, the J end by 4 bases, with 11 bases between. Germline V gives CDR1 SGHRS, CDR2 YFSETQ. The CDR3 runs to 15 residues. Here the CDR3 DNA reads TGCGCCAGCAGCTTGGATCGGGGGCAGGGAAACACCATATATTTT. Protein: CASSLDRGQGNTIYF. The full variable domain, rest sourced from reference TRBV5-1 and TRBJ1-3, is KAGVTQTPRYLIKTRGQQVTLSCSPISGHRSVSWYQQTPGQGLQFLFEYFSETQRNKGNFPGRFSGRQFSNSRSEMNVSTLELGDSALYLCASSLDRGQGNTIYFGEGSWLTVV.

This rearrangement joins TRBV6-5 to TRBJ2-3, with 7 positions matching TRBD1. CDR1 is MNHEY, CDR2 SVGAGI, per germline. This CDR3 is 14 amino acids long. V shed 6 bases, J shed 1 base, and the junction held 4 bases outside the gene matches. The CDR3 coding sequence is TGTGCCAGCAGGACAGGGATTGGCACAGATACGCAGTATTTT. Protein sequence: CASRTGIGTDTQYF.

The CDR3 DNA reads TGCGCCAGCAGCCAAGTAGGGACTAGCGGGGGGCCCCCACCAGATACGCAGTATTTT. This translates into CASSQVGTSGGPPPDTQYF. The rearrangement joins TRBV4-1 to TRBJ2-3; TRBD2 matches at 15 bases. Germline CDR1 and CDR2: MGHRA and YSYEKL. The trim removed 1 base at V and 4 bases at J, leaving 9 bases unmatched. The CDR3 spans 19 residues.

The genes are TRBV25-1 and TRBJ1-1; tentative D call: TRBD1 (5 bases). V dropped 2 bases and J dropped 8 bases, with 9 bases sitting between them. There are 12 residues in the CDR3. Germline loops: CDR1 MGHDK, CDR2 SYGVNS. CDR3 loop: CASSETGQEAFF. The CDR3 DNA sequence: TGTGCCAGCAGTGAAACCGGACAAGAAGCTTTCTTT.

The chain couples TRBV15 to TRBJ2-3; tentatively, D is TRBD1 or TRBD2 (5 bases each). The CDR3 runs to 14 residues. The germline V and J ends were trimmed by 3 bases and 0 bases, with 7 bases remaining between them. Looked up from germline, CDR1 is LNHNV and CDR2 is YYDKDF (reference sequence). CDR3 nucleotides: TGTGCCACCAGCAGGGGACGGAGCACAGATACGCAGTATTTT. This gives the protein CATSRGRSTDTQYF.

This clone was detected once. The chain combines TRBV30 with TRBJ1-5, with 7 bases that match TRBD1. From germline, CDR1 is GTSNPN and CDR2 SVGIG (reference sequence). CDR3 size: 17 residues. CDR3 protein: CAGDRTYSQGERQPQHF. DNA of the CDR3: TGTGCTGGGGATCGGACCTATAGCCAGGGGGAAAGGCAGCCCCAGCATTTT.

The rearrangement uses TRBV7-8 and TRBJ2-3, with 8 bases identical to TRBD1. The CDR3 consists of 16 residues. J gave up 2 bases and V 5 bases, and 9 bases lay outside the gene matches. Germline V gives CDR1 SGHVS, CDR2 FQNEAQ. In nucleotides, the CDR3 is TGTGCCAGCAGCCGAGGGGCAGGGGGCATCACAGATACGCAGTATTTT. It is translated as CASSRGAGGITDTQYF.

The chain is built from TRBV12-3 or TRBV12-4 and TRBJ1-6, with D perhaps TRBD1 (6 bases). The CDR3 is 13 residues long. The V gene lost 6 bases and the J gene lost 9 bases, with 12 bases spanning the gap. The CDR3 sequence is CASRGGIPSPLHF. DNA for the CDR3: TGTGCCAGCAGAGGGGGGATTCCTTCACCCCTCCACTTT.

The chain employs TRBV7-6 and TRBJ1-1, with D possibly matching TRBD1 (5 bases). Germline V CDR1 and CDR2: SGHVS, FNYEAQ. There are 15 residues in the CDR3. Trimming pared 0 bases from V and 2 bases from J, leaving 10 bases between. The CDR3 sequence: CASSLARDGNTEAFF. In nucleotides, the CDR3 is TGTGCCAGCAGCTTAGCAAGGGACGGTAACACTGAAGCTTTCTTT.

V usage is TRBV18 and J usage is TRBJ2-6; D is unclear. This CDR3 region has 16 residues. V shed 3 bases and J shed 1 base, with 10 bases lying between them. Germline CDR1 reads KGHSH; CDR2 reads LQKENI. The CDR3 spells CASSPIPTSGANVLTF. For the CDR3, the DNA is TGTGCCAGCTCACCCATTCCTACTTCTGGGGCCAACGTCCTGACTTTC.

The chain uses TRBV5-1 and TRBJ2-7; 11 bases map to TRBD1. The ends lost 4 bases at V and 6 bases at J; junction bases unmatched: 6. The V gene's germline CDR1 is SGHRS and CDR2 YFSETQ. CDR3 size: 14 residues. Written as DNA, the CDR3 is TGCGCCAGCAGCAGGGACAGGGGGATCGGCGAGCAGTACTTC. Protein sequence: CASSRDRGIGEQYF.

The chain joins TRBV5-1 to TRBJ2-7; tentative D call: TRBD1 (6 bases). Germline lookup yields CDR1 SGHRS and CDR2 YFSETQ. CDR3 length: 16 amino acids. Between the trimmed V and J ends, which lost 4 bases and 1 base, there was a span of 18 bases. The CDR3 nucleotides read TGCGCCAGCAGCGCCTGGTGGGCAGGGGCATCCTACGAGCAGTACTTC. Amino acids: CASSAWWAGASYEQYF.

This clone was observed a handful of times. This chain joins TRBV7-2 and TRBJ1-5, with TRBD1 as a possible D gene (5 bases). CDR1 SGHTA and CDR2 FQGNSA come from the germline V gene. The ends were cut back, 1 base at V and 3 bases at J, with 7 bases in the middle. The CDR3 totals 14 residues. The CDR3 nucleotides read TGTGCCAGCAGCTTAGGGGACTACAATCAGCCCCAGCATTTT. It codes for CASSLGDYNQPQHF.

This clone was picked up one time. The V call is TRBV27, the J call TRBJ1-1; D remains unclear. Trimming cost V 5 bases and J 3 bases, with 10 bases left between them. Germline V gene lookup returns CDR1 MNHEY and CDR2 SMNVEV (reference sequence). CDR3 length: 13 amino acids. The CDR3 DNA follows: TGTGCCAGCAGTGCTCCAAGGGACACTGAAGCTTTCTTT. This encodes CASSAPRDTEAFF.

In DNA, the CDR3 is TGTGCCAGTAGTATAGGGGTCCAGGAGACCCAGTACTTC. Residues: CASSIGVQETQYF. This chain links TRBV19 with TRBJ2-5; no clear D. The CDR3 totals 13 residues. V lost 1 base and J lost 5, with 8 bases in between. Germline V CDR1 and CDR2: LNHDA, SQIVND (reference sequence).

This rearrangement joins TRBV10-3 to TRBJ2-1, with 15 bases lining up with TRBD2. Germline CDR1 and CDR2: ENHRY and SYGVKD. The CDR3 loop spans 14 amino acids. The V segment lost 4 bases and the J segment 10 bases; nucleotides outside the gene matches: 2. In nucleotides, the CDR3 is TGTGCCATCAGTGTGGGACTAGCGGGAGGAGAGCAGTTCTTC. This sequence encodes CAISVGLAGGEQFF.

This chain uses TRBV5-4 with TRBJ1-2, with 7 positions matching TRBD1. The CDR3 length is 16 residues. Unmatched junction bases numbered 10, after V lost 1 base and J lost 4 bases. CDR1 and CDR2 from the germline V gene are SGHNT and YYREEE (reference sequence). The CDR3 sequence is CASSLITQGDGYGYTF. The CDR3 region has the DNA TGTGCCAGCAGCTTGATTACCCAGGGGGATGGCTATGGCTACACCTTC. Filled out from reference TRBV5-4 and TRBJ1-2, the complete variable domain reads ETGVTQSPTHLIKTRGQQVTLRCSSQSGHNTVSWYQQALGQGPQFIFQYYREEENGRGNFPPRFSGLQFPNYSSELNVNALELDDSALYLCASSLITQGDGYGYTFGSGTRLTVV.

The chain links TRBV2 to TRBJ1-5; D possibly corresponds to TRBD1 (5 bases). Trimming shortened V by 7 bases and J by 0 bases, and 13 bases separated the two germline ends. The CDR3 runs to 15 residues. Germline V gene sequence: CDR1 SNHLY, CDR2 FYNNEI. The CDR3 here is CASKKTDFSNQPQHF. CDR3 in DNA: TGTGCCAGCAAAAAGACAGACTTTAGCAATCAGCCCCAGCATTTT.

The chain links TRBV30 to TRBJ1-2; D remains ambiguous. Looked up from germline, CDR1 is GTSNPN and CDR2 is SVGIG (reference sequence). This CDR3 is built from 14 residues. V gave up 2 bases and J gave up 4 bases, with 14 bases separating them. The CDR3 region has the DNA TGTGCCTGGAGTCTCGGGTCAGCCCTCTATGGCTACACCTTC. This encodes CAWSLGSALYGYTF.

V usage is TRBV5-5 and J usage is TRBJ1-6; 7 bases are a match to TRBD1. This CDR3 is built from 14 residues. Germline V CDR1 and CDR2: SGHKS, YYEKEE (reference sequence). The ends lost 2 bases at V and 14 bases at J; junction bases unmatched: 10. CDR3 amino acids: CASSFGTVSRSLHF. In nucleotides, the CDR3 is TGTGCCAGCAGCTTCGGGACAGTCTCGAGATCCCTCCACTTT.

The chain employs TRBV7-6 and TRBJ1-3; 8 bases are a match to TRBD1. This CDR3 is 16 amino acids long. Germline CDR1 and CDR2: SGHVS and FNYEAQ. Unmatched junction bases numbered 7, after V lost 5 bases and J lost 1 base. The CDR3 protein is CASSLGQGMSGNTIYF. The CDR3 DNA reads as TGTGCCAGCAGCCTCGGACAGGGAATGTCTGGAAACACCATATATTTT. The variable domain in full, completed from reference TRBV7-6 and TRBJ1-3, reads GAGVSQSPRYKVTKRGQDVALRCDPISGHVSLYWYRQALGQGPEFLTYFNYEAQQDKSGLPNDRFSAERPEGSISTLTIQRTEQRDSAMYRCASSLGQGMSGNTIYFGEGSWLTVV.

Remarks on this clone: This sample also contains other DNA sequences that code for the same CDR3. The chain joins TRBV7-9 to TRBJ2-2; no clear D. With 5 bases removed from V and 2 bases from J, the gap between germline ends came to 9 bases. The CDR3 length is 14 residues. Germline V gene data show CDR1 as SEHNR and CDR2 as FQNEAQ (reference sequence). Here the CDR3 DNA reads TGTGCCAGCAGCCTCGTGGTTAACACCGGGGAGCTGTTTTTT. Translation gives CASSLVVNTGELFF.

The chain carries TRBV5-1 and TRBJ2-1; 7 bases line up with TRBD1. CDR1 and CDR2 from the germline V gene are SGHRS and YFSETQ. Germline trimming cut 0 bases from V and 6 bases from J; bases unmatched to any gene: 3. The CDR3 runs 14 residues. The CDR3 is CASSLETGINEQFF. CDR3 DNA: TGCGCCAGCAGCTTGGAGACAGGGATCAATGAGCAGTTCTTC.

The chain couples TRBV10-3 to TRBJ1-2, with D possibly being TRBD1 (5 bases). The ends were cut back, 0 bases at V and 2 bases at J, with 10 bases in the middle. Germline V CDR1 and CDR2: ENHRY, SYGVKD. This CDR3 is built from 15 residues. The CDR3 sequence: CAISESPGYNYGYTF. For the CDR3, the DNA is TGTGCCATCAGTGAGTCGCCAGGGTACAACTATGGCTACACCTTC.

The gene calls are TRBV6-1 and TRBJ1-2; D is ambiguous. V lost 3 bases and J lost 0, with 8 bases in between. The CDR3 has 14 amino acids. The germline gives CDR1 MNHNS, CDR2 SASEGT. This CDR3 reads CASSEGSTNYGYTF. In nucleotides, the CDR3 is TGTGCCAGCAGTGAGGGCAGTACTAACTATGGCTACACCTTC.